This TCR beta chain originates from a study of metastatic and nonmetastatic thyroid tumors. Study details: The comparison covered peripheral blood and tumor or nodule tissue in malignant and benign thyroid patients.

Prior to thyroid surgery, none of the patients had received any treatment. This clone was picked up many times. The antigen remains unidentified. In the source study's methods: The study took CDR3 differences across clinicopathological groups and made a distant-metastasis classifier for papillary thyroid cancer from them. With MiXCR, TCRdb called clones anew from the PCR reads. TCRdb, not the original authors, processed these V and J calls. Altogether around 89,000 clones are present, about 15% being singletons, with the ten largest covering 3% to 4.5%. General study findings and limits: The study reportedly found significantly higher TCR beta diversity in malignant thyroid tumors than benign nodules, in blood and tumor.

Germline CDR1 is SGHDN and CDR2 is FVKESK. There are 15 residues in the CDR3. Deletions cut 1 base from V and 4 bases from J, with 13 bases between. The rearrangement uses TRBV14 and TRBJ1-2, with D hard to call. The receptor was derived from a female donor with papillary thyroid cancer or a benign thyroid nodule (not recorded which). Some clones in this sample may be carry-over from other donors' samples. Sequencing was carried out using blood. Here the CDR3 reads CASSQGFGAAYGYTF. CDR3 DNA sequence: TGTGCCAGCAGCCAAGGCTTTGGCGCGGCCTATGGCTACACCTTC.